This T cell receptor (beta chain) was identified during a study of PD-1 blockade in classical Hodgkin lymphoma. Overall study results and limits: Whereas CD4+ TCR diversity had risen significantly by C4D1, CD8+ TCR diversity had not.

In this sample, this clone turned up a few times. Its cognate antigen is unknown. Other nucleotide sequences in the sample specify the same CDR3. Time point given: cycle 4 day 1 (C4D1), after less than 7 weeks of nivolumab. There was relapse after autologous stem cell transplantation in every patient, and there was variation in brentuximab vedotin exposure. The CD4+ T cells used were purified from thawed PBMCs through magnetic negative selection. This table comes from immunoSEQ multiplex PCR, and its TCRdb copy is limited to in-frame clones, with some not included. Of about 28,000 clones detected, roughly 80% appear once; the ten largest clones hold roughly 0.52%. Trimming pared 0 bases from V and 4 bases from J, leaving 6 bases between. The germline gives CDR1 LNHDA, CDR2 SQIVND (reference sequence). The CDR3 totals 13 residues.

The chain combines TRBV19 with TRBJ1-2, with D hard to call. This sequence was found in a human donor with classical Hodgkin lymphoma. The specimen comprised CD4+ T cells from blood, sampled before the fourth cycle of nivolumab. The CDR3 nucleotides are TGTGCCAGTAGTATAGATCTTGGCTATGGCTACACCTTC. It translates to CASSIDLGYGYTF.